A single sample is the source of the 3 T cell receptor beta chains below, sequenced in a study of cytomegalovirus exposure and HLA in healthy donors. PCR involved 60 Vbeta and 13 Jbeta primers. Profiled with immunoSEQ multiplex PCR; TCRdb holds only in-frame clones, not every one. The sample contains tens of thousands of clones, about 73% of which appear only once. Sample: PBMCs. Receptors originate from a woman in her forties or fifties in good health and CMV-seropositive.

This chain joins TRBV5-5 and TRBJ1-1, with D possibly matching TRBD1 (5 bases). Germline lookup yields CDR1 SGHKS and CDR2 YYEKEE (reference sequence). This CDR3 spans 15 amino acids. V lost 0 bases, J lost 2 bases, and 11 bases lay in between. CDR3 DNA: TGTGCCAGCAGCTTGGTTGTGACAGCAAACACTGAAGCTTTCTTT. This translates into CASSLVVTANTEAFF.

This sequence joins TRBV7-2 and TRBJ2-6; 9 nucleotides align to TRBD1. Germline V gene data show CDR1 as SGHTA and CDR2 as FQGNSA. V gave up 5 bases and J gave up 2 bases; unmatched junction bases: 7. This CDR3 is built from 17 residues. The CDR3 sequence: CASSQDRGVPGANVLTF. The CDR3 region has the DNA TGTGCCAGCAGCCAGGACAGGGGAGTACCTGGGGCCAACGTCCTGACTTTC.

The chain recombines TRBV4-3 with TRBJ2-5, with D possibly being TRBD1 (5 bases). The CDR3 spans 14 residues. The V gene's germline CDR1 is LGHNA and CDR2 YSLEER. The V gene lost 4 bases and the J gene lost 1 base, with 10 bases spanning the gap. In nucleotides, the CDR3 is TGCGCCAGCAGCCCGACAGCACCCCAAGAGACCCAGTACTTC. This translates into CASSPTAPQETQYF.